This T cell receptor (beta chain) was retrieved from a study of T-cell reconstitution after alpha-beta-depleted transplantation in children. This clonotype was counted at least ten times. Germline lookup yields CDR1 MNHEY and CDR2 SVGAGI. The CDR3 length is 15 residues. Between the trimmed V and J ends, which lost 8 bases and 4 bases, there was a span of 17 bases. The TCRbeta library was prepared with unique molecular identifiers. TCRdb used MiXCR to reprocess the PCR reads, holding one entry per CDR3 protein. The sample lists 600,000 to 700,000 distinct CDR3 sequences; around 13% were seen once. The source material was PBMCs, sampled before TCRalphabeta/CD19-depleted stem cell transplant. The chain carries TRBV6-5 and TRBJ2-2; D gene ambiguous. The clonotype comes from a girl aged 2-15 years with congenital amegakaryocytic thrombocytopenia, due to receive a stem cell transplant. CDR3 in DNA: TGTGCCAGCCGCACCGGAAGTGAGGTCACCGGGGAGCTGTTTTTT. Protein: CASRTGSEVTGELFF.